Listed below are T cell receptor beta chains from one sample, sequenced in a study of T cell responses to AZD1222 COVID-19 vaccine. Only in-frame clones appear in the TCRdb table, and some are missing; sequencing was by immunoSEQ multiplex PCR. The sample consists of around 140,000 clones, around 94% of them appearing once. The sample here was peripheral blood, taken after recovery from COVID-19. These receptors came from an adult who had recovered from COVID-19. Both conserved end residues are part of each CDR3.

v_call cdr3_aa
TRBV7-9 CASSLDGGRVHNEQFF
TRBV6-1 CASRRDRDDSPLHF
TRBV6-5 CASSGLERDLNEQFF
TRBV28 CASRSVSGRGVDTQYF
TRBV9 CASSVDVGGQETQYF
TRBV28 CASSLGGPGQGGDYGYTF
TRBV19 CASPRGRQETNEQFF
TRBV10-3 CAISGTGNTGELFF
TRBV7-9 CASSFGAGVNEQFF
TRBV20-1 CSAVQETQYF
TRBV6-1 CASSEGHRGNQPQHF
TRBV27 CASSLEGSRSYEQYF
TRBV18 CASSPGQPLSYEQYF
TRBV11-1 CASSLDREAFF
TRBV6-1 CASSDRGNSGNTIYF
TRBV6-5 CASSLDRETGELFF
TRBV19 CASSRNTGTGDIQYF
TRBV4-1 CASSQRGQNEQYF
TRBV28 CASSGKNIQYF
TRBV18 CASSGTSGSTDTQYF
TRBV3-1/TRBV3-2 CASSQGGYEQYF
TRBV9 CASSPGKSYEKLFF
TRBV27 CASSSYTGQGITEAFF
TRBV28 CASSDGDGYNEQFF
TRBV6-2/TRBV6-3 CASSYTSDYRYTGELFF
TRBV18 CASSPPNRVVDTQYF
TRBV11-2 CASSFDSGRGVNEQFF
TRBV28 CASSFVGGANTEAFF
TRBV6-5 CASSAKNIQYF